What follows describes a single TCR beta chain. The sample belongs to a study of beta chain features in type 1 diabetes. Expressed TCRB transcripts were sequenced, since all the RNA that had been isolated was reverse transcribed. Data came from immunoSEQ multiplex PCR; TCRdb stores just in-frame clones and leaves some out. Of hundreds of thousands of clones in the sample, roughly 13% were seen once. V gave up 2 bases and J gave up 5 bases, with 17 bases separating them. Germline V CDR1 and CDR2: SGDLS, YYNGEE. The CDR3 contains 17 residues. The specimen was naive CD4+ T cells from blood. The receptor was derived from a woman aged 40 to 50 in good health. V and J are TRBV9 and TRBJ1-6, with D perhaps matching TRBD1 (5 bases). CDR3 DNA sequence: TGTGCCAGCAGCGTCACAGGAGCAGAAGGAGATAATTCACCCCTCCACTTT. Translated, it gives CASSVTGAEGDNSPLHF.